This T cell receptor beta chain was captured by sequencing in a study of human T cells and chemical hapten exposure. At the level of the study: Mainly, slight library volume differences in the pool made TCR yields vary.

The library labeled individual cDNA molecules by adding unique molecular identifiers to them. TCRdb called the RACE reads again in MiXCR, with one record for every CDR3 protein. This table holds approximately 86,000 distinct CDR3 sequences, about a tenth found once. As to this clonotype: A clone one base away is much larger, so this may be a read error.

The sample's time point: patch test 3, about 24 weeks after DPC sensitization. Treatment reported: therapeutic diphenylcyclopropenone sensitization with weekly scalp DPC. J was trimmed by 4 bases and V by 5 bases; bases with no gene match: 0. Germline lookup yields CDR1 SGHVS and CDR2 FQNEAQ. This CDR3 region has 12 residues. V gene TRBV7-8 combines with J gene TRBJ2-3, with 7 bases identical to TRBD1. The specimen was whole blood, collected in connection with sensitization to the hapten diphenylcyclopropenone (DPC). This clonotype was sampled from a woman under 40 with alopecia areata. Some clones in this sample may be carry-over from other donors' samples. The chain's CDR3 is CASSQGADTQYF. The DNA of the CDR3 is TGTGCCAGCAGCCAGGGGGCAGATACGCAGTATTTT. Looking up the rest from reference TRBV7-8 and TRBJ2-3 gives the full variable domain: GAGVSQSPRYKVAKRGQDVALRCDPISGHVSLFWYQQALGQGPEFLTYFQNEAQLDKSGLPSDRFFAERPEGSVSTLKIQRTQQEDSAVYLCASSQGADTQYFGPGTRLTVL.